This T cell receptor beta chain was identified during a study of T-cell reconstitution after alpha-beta-depleted transplantation in children listed by TCRdb under 2016. A note on the overall study: Using TCR repertoire profiling, the study quantitatively followed how T-cell immune reconstitution unfolded in children after TCRalphabeta/CD19-depleted allogeneic hematopoietic cell transplantation. Overall results and qualifications from the work: The frequencies of hyperexpanded clones fell over the following months, and after one year, T-cell counts and TCRbeta diversity were mostly attributed to newly produced T cells. Apparently early alphabetaT-cell count recovery about two months after transplant reportedly relied on only several hundred rapidly expanded clones derived from non-depleted graft cells. The high TCRbeta diversity at day 60 in some patients was ascribed to recipient T cells and intrathymic progenitors that had survived conditioning.

Details on this clonotype: Its antigen remains unidentified. Per-nucleotide qualities are absent, and no much larger clonotype sits a single base away.

The protocol used for the library was PCR. For sequencing, an Illumina HiSeq 2500 was employed. Molecular barcoding was employed in the preparation of TCR libraries, with unique molecular identifiers being used to normalize TCRbeta repertoire quantification. The public reads were reprocessed in TCRdb via fastp at Q25 and MiXCR, keeping in-frame beta chains. Records with the same CDR3 protein are collapsed into one entry carrying the most frequent genes and DNA. Counted in this sample were approximately 400,000 distinct CDR3 sequences; around 16% of them appeared once. The ten most abundant clones make up about 32% of the sample. This specimen's treatment or condition label, interpreted: allogeneic hematopoietic cell transplantation with graft depleted of TCRalphabeta T cells and CD19 B cells. Transplant recipients were children who received TCRalphabeta/CD19-depleted allogeneic hematopoietic cell grafts.

CDR1 and CDR2, looked up from the germline V gene, are SQVTM and ANQGSEA. The CDR3 numbers 15 residues from cysteine through phenylalanine. Left in the record is the CDR3 DNA by itself, 45 bases read in frame from the first base. From V the trimming removes 6 bases and from J it removes 8 bases, while the gene matches leave 10 bases of the junction unaccounted for. The sequenced sample was PBMCs, mostly from graft donor cells, obtained 360 days after TCRalphabeta/CD19-depleted stem cell transplant. Here the chain combines TRBV29-1 and TRBJ2-1; 13 junctional bases match TRBD2. The receptor comes from a boy less than two years old who had a stem cell transplant for Wiskott-Aldrich syndrome, so the T cells may come from the graft donor. The CDR3 region: CSVTSGRAVSDEQFF. The nucleotide sequence reads TGCAGCGTCACTAGCGGGAGGGCCGTAAGCGATGAGCAGTTCTTC.